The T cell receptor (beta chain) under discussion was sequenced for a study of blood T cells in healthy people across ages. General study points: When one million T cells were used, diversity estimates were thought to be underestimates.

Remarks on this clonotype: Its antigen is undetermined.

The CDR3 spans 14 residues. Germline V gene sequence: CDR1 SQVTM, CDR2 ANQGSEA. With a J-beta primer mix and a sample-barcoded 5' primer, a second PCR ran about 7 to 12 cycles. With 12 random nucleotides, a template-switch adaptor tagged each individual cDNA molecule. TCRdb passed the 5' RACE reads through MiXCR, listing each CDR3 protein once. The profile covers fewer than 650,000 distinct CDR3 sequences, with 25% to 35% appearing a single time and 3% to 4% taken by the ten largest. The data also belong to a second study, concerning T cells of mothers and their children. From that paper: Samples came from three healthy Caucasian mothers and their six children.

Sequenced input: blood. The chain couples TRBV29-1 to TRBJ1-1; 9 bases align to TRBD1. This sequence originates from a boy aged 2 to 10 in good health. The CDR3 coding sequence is TGCGGTATCGAGGACAGGGGCGAGAACACTGAAGCTTTCTTT. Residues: CGIEDRGENTEAFF.